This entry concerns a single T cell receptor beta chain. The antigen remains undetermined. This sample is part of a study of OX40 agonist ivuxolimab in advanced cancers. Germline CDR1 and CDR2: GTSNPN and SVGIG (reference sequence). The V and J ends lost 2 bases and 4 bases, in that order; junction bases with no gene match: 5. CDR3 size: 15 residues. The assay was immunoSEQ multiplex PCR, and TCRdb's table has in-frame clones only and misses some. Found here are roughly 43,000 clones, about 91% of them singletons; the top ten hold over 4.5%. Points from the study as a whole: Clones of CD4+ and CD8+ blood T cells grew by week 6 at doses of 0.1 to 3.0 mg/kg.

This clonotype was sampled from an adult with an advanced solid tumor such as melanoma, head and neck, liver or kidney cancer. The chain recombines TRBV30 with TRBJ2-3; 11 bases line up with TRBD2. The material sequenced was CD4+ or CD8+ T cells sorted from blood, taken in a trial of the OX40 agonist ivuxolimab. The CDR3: CAWSPGTSGADTQYF. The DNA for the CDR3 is TGTGCCTGGAGTCCGGGGACTAGCGGTGCAGATACGCAGTATTTT. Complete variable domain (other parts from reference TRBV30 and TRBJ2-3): SQTIHQWPATLVQPVGSPLSLECTVEGTSNPNLYWYRQAAGRGLQLLFYSVGIGQISSEVPQNLSASRPQDRQFILSSKKLLLSDSGFYLCAWSPGTSGADTQYFGPGTRLTVL.